This TCR beta chain appears in the sequencing data of a study of beta chain features in type 1 diabetes (dated by TCRdb to 2017 to 2018). Study-level background: Mean age, gender distribution, total cell number and subset yield did not differ between patients and healthy donors. A total of under 140,000,000 sorted cells were examined across all samples, and the number of cells per subset was strongly correlated with RNA yield. In the study, TCRB repertoires of sorted circulating CD4+ T cell subsets from recently diagnosed type 1 diabetes patients were compared with those of matched healthy donors. Naive and central memory subsets were obtained from all 30 or so donors, but regulatory and stem cell-like memory subsets were isolated from only 8 patients and roughly 8 healthy donors. Study-wide conclusions, independent of this receptor: At VDJ recombination sites, patients with type 1 diabetes made fewer insertions and deleted more nucleotides, a pattern implying thymic rearrangement abnormalities. Naive, central memory and regulatory TCRB repertoires appeared to be more similar among patients than among healthy donors. HLA sub-analyses involved small numbers of individuals, so any influence of HLA type on TCRB rearrangement remained unresolved. Because cDNA was sequenced instead of genomic DNA, highly expressing activated cells could be over-represented, though the groups showed no difference in activation or CD3 levels. Shorter templates might have been favored by PCR, but patient and control samples were amplified and corrected together, so both groups would have been affected equally by any skew. A moderate but significant shortening of TCRB CDR3 length was observed in type 1 diabetes patients in all four CD4+ subsets.

From each donor, a single peripheral blood sample of roughly 0.11 L on average was drawn into heparinised tubes. Naive, central memory, regulatory and stem cell-like memory CD4+ T cells were sorted on a BD FACSAria II using a panel including CD45RO, CCR7, CD25, CD127, CD95 and CD27. All sorted populations exceeded 98% purity. Right away, PBMCs were isolated by Lymphoprep density gradient centrifugation and were stained directly, with no culture step. Samples were stained and sorted in pairs, with one healthy donor and one patient per experiment, so that batch effects were minimized. Turning to this clone: The antigen this receptor binds is unknown. An end of the junction differs from the germline gene, which may be a read error.

The germline V gene encodes CDR1 KGHSH and CDR2 LQKENI. There are 16 amino acids in the CDR3, from cysteine to phenylalanine inclusive. Only the CDR3 portion is preserved as DNA: 48 bases, with reading frame beginning at the first base. The High Capacity cDNA Reverse Transcription Kit was used to reverse transcribe all of the isolated RNA, meaning that expressed TCRB transcripts were what got sequenced. Naive, central memory and regulatory T cell samples underwent deep immunoSEQ sequencing, averaging about 3.5 million total reads per sample. After sorted cells were lysed in RLT buffer, RNA was extracted with DNase-treated RNeasy Micro or Mini kits, with the choice depending on cell number. To prevent cross-contamination, each cell subset was processed individually, whereas patient and healthy donor samples were processed jointly. TCRB sequences were amplified from cDNA with the immunoSEQ multiplex PCR, producing 87-bp fragments spanning the CDR3 region. The amplicons were sequenced using the Illumina HiSeq platform. In the original analysis: PCR bias was corrected computationally using synthetic template baselines, and reads within Hamming distance 2 were collapsed, with unmergeable singletons discarded. Reads were aligned to IMGT to assign V, D and J genes, CDR3 length, and insertions or deletions at six rearrangement sites. Within each subset, clonotype counts were normalized to the number of sorted cells before true diversity and Gini coefficients were calculated with the tcR R package. Repertoire sharing was quantified using the overlap coefficient calculated on TCRB nucleotide sequences. The source is immuneACCESS, and TCRdb retained only in-frame sequences with V and J called. Part of the clones is not carried over; for the studies checked, unresolved V genes explain less than half of this, and the remainder is unexplained. The V and J calls and clone size were taken over from that table, and D and trimming were inferred from the DNA. For this sample there are about 390,000 clones; roughly 9.8% appear just once. The ten largest account for 0.6% of the sample.

This chain joins TRBV18 to TRBJ2-5; 8 nucleotides in the junction match TRBD2. The sequenced sample was central memory CD4+ T cells from blood. This sequence originates from a man aged 30-40 years with type 1 diabetes. The CDR3 region reads CASPPTPASGQETQYF. The nucleotide sequence reads TGTGCCAGCCCACCGACTCCGGCTAGCGGGCAGGAGACCCAGTACTTC.